This TCR beta chain was profiled in a study of OX40 agonist ivuxolimab in advanced cancers. Assay: immunoSEQ multiplex PCR; the TCRdb copy retains only in-frame clones and omits some. Among some 87,000 clones listed, 75% to 95% were seen once. The V gene end was trimmed by 6 bases and the J gene end by 11 bases; junction bases not matched to a gene: 9. This CDR3 is 12 amino acids long. Germline lookup yields CDR1 ENHRY and CDR2 SYGVKD. The specimen was CD4+ or CD8+ T cells sorted from blood, collected in a trial of the OX40 agonist ivuxolimab. The sequence was obtained from an adult with an advanced solid tumor such as melanoma, head and neck, liver or kidney cancer. The chain joins TRBV10-3 to TRBJ1-1, with 7 bases fitting TRBD1. The CDR3 is CAISPTGESAFF. CDR3 coding DNA: TGTGCCATCAGCCCCACAGGGGAATCGGCTTTCTTT.